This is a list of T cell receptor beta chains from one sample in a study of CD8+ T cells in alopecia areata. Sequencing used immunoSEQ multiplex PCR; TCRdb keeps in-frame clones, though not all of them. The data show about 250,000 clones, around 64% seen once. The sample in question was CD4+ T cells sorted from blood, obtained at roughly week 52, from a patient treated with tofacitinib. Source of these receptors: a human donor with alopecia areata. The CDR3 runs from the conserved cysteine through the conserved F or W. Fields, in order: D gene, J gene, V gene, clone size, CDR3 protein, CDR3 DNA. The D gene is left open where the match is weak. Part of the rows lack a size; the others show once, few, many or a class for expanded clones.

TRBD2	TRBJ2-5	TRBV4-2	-	CASSPSGLAVYQETQYF	TGTGCCAGCAGCCCCTCGGGGCTAGCGGTGTACCAAGAGACCCAGTACTTC
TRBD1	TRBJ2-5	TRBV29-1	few	CSVRQGQETQYF	TGCAGCGTTCGACAGGGTCAAGAGACCCAGTACTTC
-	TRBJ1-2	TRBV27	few	CASKDNTRVLNGYTF	TGTGCCAGCAAAGACAATACCAGGGTTCTCAATGGCTACACCTTC
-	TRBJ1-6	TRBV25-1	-	CASSGDPRYGSPLHF	TGTGCCAGCAGTGGGGACCCCAGATACGGTTCACCCCTCCACTTT
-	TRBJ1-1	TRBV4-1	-	CASSHPTDSGTEAFF	TGCGCCAGCAGCCATCCTACCGACAGCGGCACTGAAGCTTTCTTT
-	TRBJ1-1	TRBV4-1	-	CASSQSLGFGDTEAFF	TGCGCCAGCAGCCAAAGTTTGGGTTTCGGGGACACTGAAGCTTTCTTT
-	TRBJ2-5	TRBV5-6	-	CASSFGETQYF	TGTGCCAGCAGCTTCGGGGAGACCCAGTACTTC
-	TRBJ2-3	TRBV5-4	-	CASSSRPFRDTQYF	TGTGCCAGCAGCTCTCGACCGTTTCGAGATACGCAGTATTTT
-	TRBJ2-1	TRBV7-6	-	CASSLGRERGTSEQFF	TGTGCCAGCAGCTTAGGCAGGGAGAGGGGTACAAGTGAGCAGTTCTTC
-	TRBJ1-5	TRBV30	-	CAWSDSNQPQHF	TGTGCCTGGAGTGATAGCAATCAGCCCCAGCATTTT
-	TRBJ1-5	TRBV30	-	CAWSVWGAGNQPQHF	TGTGCCTGGAGTGTCTGGGGGGCTGGCAATCAGCCCCAGCATTTT
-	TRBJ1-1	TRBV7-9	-	CASSLSRVMNTEAFF	TGTGCCAGCAGCTTATCTCGCGTAATGAACACTGAAGCTTTCTTT
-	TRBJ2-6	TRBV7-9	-	CASSLELGRGANVLTF	TGTGCCAGCAGCTTAGAGTTGGGACGTGGGGCCAACGTCCTGACTTTC
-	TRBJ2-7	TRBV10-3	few	CAIKAGSQYEQYF	TGTGCCATAAAAGCCGGGTCCCAGTACGAGCAGTACTTC
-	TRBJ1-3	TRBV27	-	CASSPTGNSGNTIYF	TGTGCCAGCAGTCCGACAGGAAACTCTGGAAACACCATATATTTT
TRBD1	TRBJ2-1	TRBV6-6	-	CASSYWGQNNEQFF	TGTGCCAGCAGTTACTGGGGACAGAACAATGAGCAGTTCTTC
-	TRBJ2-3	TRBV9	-	CASSLRDGTSTDTQYF	TGTGCCAGCAGCTTGAGGGACGGGACAAGCACAGATACGCAGTATTTT
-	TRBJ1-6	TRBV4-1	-	CASSQGYNSPLHF	TGCGCCAGCAGTCAAGGCTATAATTCACCCCTCCACTTT
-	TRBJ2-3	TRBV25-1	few	CASNRGTDTQYF	TGTGCCAGCAATCGGGGCACAGATACGCAGTATTTT
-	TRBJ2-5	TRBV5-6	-	CASSLAVETQYF	TGTGCCAGCAGCTTGGCCGTAGAGACCCAGTACTTC
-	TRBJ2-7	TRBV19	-	CASSVSPIGPYEQYF	TGTGCCAGTAGTGTATCCCCGATTGGGCCCTACGAGCAGTACTTC
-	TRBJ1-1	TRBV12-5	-	CASGLASMRGTEAFF	TGTGCTAGTGGTTTGGCGAGCATGAGGGGCACTGAAGCTTTCTTT
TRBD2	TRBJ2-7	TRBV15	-	CATSRGGGAFYEQYF	TGTGCCACCAGCCGTGGCGGGGGGGCCTTCTACGAGCAGTACTTC
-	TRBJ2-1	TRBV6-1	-	CASSRLGGTYNEQFF	TGTGCCAGCAGCAGATTGGGGGGTACCTACAATGAGCAGTTCTTC
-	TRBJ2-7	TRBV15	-	CATSEQTRGTSYWDEQYF	TGTGCCACCAGCGAACAAACCAGAGGGACCTCCTATTGGGACGAGCAGTACTTC
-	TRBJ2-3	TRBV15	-	CATSRRGAGDTQYF	TGTGCCACCAGCAGACGAGGGGCAGGAGATACGCAGTATTTT
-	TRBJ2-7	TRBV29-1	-	CSVQQNHEQYF	TGCAGCGTTCAGCAGAACCACGAGCAGTACTTC
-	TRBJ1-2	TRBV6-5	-	CASSSQYKYGYTF	TGTGCCAGCAGTTCGCAGTATAAGTATGGCTACACCTTC
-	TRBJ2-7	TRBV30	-	CAWSVLNRQNEQYF	TGTGCCTGGAGTGTACTGAACAGACAGAACGAGCAGTACTTC
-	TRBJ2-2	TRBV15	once	CATSRDLVAGELFF	TGTGCCACCAGCAGAGATCTTGTGGCCGGGGAGCTGTTTTTT
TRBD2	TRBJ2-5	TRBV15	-	CATSRGLSGGFQETQYF	TGTGCCACCAGCAGAGGGCTTAGCGGGGGGTTCCAAGAGACCCAGTACTTC
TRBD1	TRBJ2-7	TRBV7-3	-	CASSTIWTGVSYEQYF	TGTGCCAGCAGCACCATCTGGACAGGGGTCTCCTACGAGCAGTACTTC
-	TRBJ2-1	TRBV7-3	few	CASSLLRVNEQFF	TGTGCCAGCAGCTTATTAAGGGTCAATGAGCAGTTCTTC
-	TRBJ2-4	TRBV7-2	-	CASSLIGVRYIQYF	TGTGCCAGCAGCTTAATCGGGGTCCGGTACATTCAGTACTTC
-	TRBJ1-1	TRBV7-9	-	CASSLIRRSPVNTEAFF	TGTGCCAGCAGCTTAATACGAAGATCTCCCGTGAACACTGAAGCTTTCTTT
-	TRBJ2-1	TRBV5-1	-	CASIETFGNEQFF	TGCGCCAGCATCGAGACTTTTGGAAATGAGCAGTTCTTC
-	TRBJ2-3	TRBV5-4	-	CASDSKYTDTQYF	TGTGCCTCCGATAGCAAGTACACAGATACGCAGTATTTT
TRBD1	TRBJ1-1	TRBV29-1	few	CSVVWGDRAGTEAFF	TGCAGCGTTGTTTGGGGGGACAGGGCGGGCACTGAAGCTTTCTTT
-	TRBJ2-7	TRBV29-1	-	CSVVGGAQEQYF	TGCAGCGTCGTGGGGGGGGCTCAGGAGCAGTACTTC
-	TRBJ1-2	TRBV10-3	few	CAISESRAYGYTF	TGTGCCATCAGTGAGTCTAGGGCCTATGGCTACACCTTC
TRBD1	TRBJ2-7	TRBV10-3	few	CAIRGRDRAEQYF	TGTGCCATCAGAGGTAGGGACAGGGCCGAGCAGTACTTC
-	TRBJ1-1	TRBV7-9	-	CASRVRDQGFVNTEAFF	TGTGCCAGCAGGGTCAGAGACCAGGGATTCGTGAACACTGAAGCTTTCTTT
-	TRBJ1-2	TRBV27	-	CASRLSGYHGYTF	TGTGCCAGCAGGCTCTCAGGGTACCATGGCTACACCTTC
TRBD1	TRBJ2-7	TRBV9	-	CASSAGQGNYEQYF	TGTGCCAGCAGCGCCGGACAGGGAAACTACGAGCAGTACTTC
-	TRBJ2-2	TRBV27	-	CASTTWGELDGELFF	TGTGCCAGCACCACATGGGGGGAACTGGACGGGGAGCTGTTTTTT
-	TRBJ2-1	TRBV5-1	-	CASSYQGVGEQFF	TGCGCCAGCAGCTACCAGGGTGTCGGTGAGCAGTTCTTC
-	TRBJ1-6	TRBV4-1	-	CASSHLAPRRKNSPLHF	TGCGCCAGCAGCCACCTAGCCCCCCGGAGGAAAAATTCACCCCTCCACTTT
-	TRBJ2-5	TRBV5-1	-	CASSNSQLQETQYF	TGCGCCAGCAGCAACTCCCAGTTACAAGAGACCCAGTACTTC
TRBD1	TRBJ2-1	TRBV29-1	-	CSVEGFAGGRDEQFF	TGCAGCGTTGAAGGATTTGCAGGGGGCCGGGATGAGCAGTTCTTC
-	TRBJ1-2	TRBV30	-	CAWSEGVGIGYTF	TGTGCCTGGAGTGAAGGGGTGGGGATTGGCTACACCTTC